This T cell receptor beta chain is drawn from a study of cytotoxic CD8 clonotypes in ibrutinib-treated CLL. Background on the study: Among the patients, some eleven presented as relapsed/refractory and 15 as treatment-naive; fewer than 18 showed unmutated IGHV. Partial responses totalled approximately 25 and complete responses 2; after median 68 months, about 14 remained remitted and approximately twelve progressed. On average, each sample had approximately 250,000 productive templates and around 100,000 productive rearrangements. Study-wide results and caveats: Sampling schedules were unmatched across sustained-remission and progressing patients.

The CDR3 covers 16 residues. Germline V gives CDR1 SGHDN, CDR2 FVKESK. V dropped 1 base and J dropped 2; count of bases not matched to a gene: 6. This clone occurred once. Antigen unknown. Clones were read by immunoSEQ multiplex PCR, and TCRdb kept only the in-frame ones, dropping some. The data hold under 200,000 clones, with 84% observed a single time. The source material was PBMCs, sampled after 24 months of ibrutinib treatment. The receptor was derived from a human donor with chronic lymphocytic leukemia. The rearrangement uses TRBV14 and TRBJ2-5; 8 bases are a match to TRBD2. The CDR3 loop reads CASSQVDGREQETQYF. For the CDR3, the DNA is TGTGCCAGCAGCCAAGTTGACGGGAGGGAGCAAGAGACCCAGTACTTC.